This T cell receptor beta chain appears in the sequencing data of a study of OX40 agonist ivuxolimab in advanced cancers. Study background: Therapy given before enrollment (anti-PD-1, anti-PD-L1 or anti-CTLA-4) was allowed, and over 35% had some.

It was autoimmune disease history or systemic immunosuppression that excluded patients. In regard to this clone: Its antigen is unknown.

TCRdb keeps only in-frame clones here, not all; method: immunoSEQ multiplex PCR. The top ten clones hold 4% to 4.5% of a sample with tens of thousands of clones, about 89% of them seen once. Study-wide findings and caveats: Near-lowest levels of clonal expansion characterized partial responders at 0.1-3.0 mg/kg. Expanded clones were, on average, more numerous among CD8+ T cells than CD4+.

The CDR3 loop spans 14 amino acids. Trimming stripped 3 bases from V and 2 bases from J, with 11 bases between. Germline-derived CDR1 and CDR2 are MNHEY and SMNVEV (reference sequence). The chain has TRBV27 and TRBJ2-7; D not resolved. This sequence was found in an adult with an advanced solid tumor such as melanoma, head and neck, liver or kidney cancer. The specimen comprised CD4+ or CD8+ T cells sorted from blood, sampled in a trial of the OX40 agonist ivuxolimab. The CDR3 DNA follows: TGTGCCAGCAGTTTCGGAAATCTTCCCTACGAGCAGTACTTC. This sequence encodes CASSFGNLPYEQYF.